A selection of T cell receptor beta chains follows, all from one sample in a study of cytomegalovirus exposure and HLA in healthy donors. Here immunoSEQ multiplex PCR was the method, and the copy in TCRdb shows in-frame clones only, minus some. Of approximately 97,000 clones listed, over 75% are singletons. The sample consisted of PBMCs. Receptor source: a man aged 40-49 years in good health and CMV-seropositive. CDR3s include the opening cysteine and the closing phenylalanine or tryptophan. D genes are given only for firm matches. Clone sizes are given selectively: once, few, many, or a class where the clone is expanded.

d_call | clone_size | j_call | v_call | cdr3_aa | cdr3_nt
NA | NA | TRBJ1-5 | TRBV4-2 | CASSQGARDQPQHF | TGTGCCAGCAGCCAGGGGGCACGGGATCAGCCCCAGCATTTT
NA | NA | TRBJ1-1 | TRBV5-1 | CASSLSLNTEAFF | TGCGCCAGCAGCTTGAGCTTGAACACTGAAGCTTTCTTT
NA | NA | TRBJ2-1 | TRBV5-1 | CASSQDPGNEQFF | TGCGCCAGCAGTCAAGATCCGGGAAATGAGCAGTTCTTC
NA | NA | TRBJ2-2 | TRBV18 | CASSPNSGTGELFF | TGTGCCAGCTCACCGAATAGCGGTACCGGGGAGCTGTTTTTT
NA | NA | TRBJ2-7 | TRBV18 | CASSAGTPYEQYF | TGTGCCAGCTCAGCAGGGACACCCTACGAGCAGTACTTC
TRBD1 | NA | TRBJ1-2 | TRBV5-1 | CASMGQNGYTF | TGCGCCAGCATGGGACAGAATGGCTACACCTTC
NA | NA | TRBJ2-1 | TRBV5-1 | CASSFPRGPGEQFF | TGCGCCAGCAGCTTCCCGCGGGGGCCGGGCGAGCAGTTCTTC
NA | NA | TRBJ1-1 | TRBV10-3 | CAISSHGTEAFF | TGTGCCATCAGTTCACACGGGACTGAAGCTTTCTTT
NA | NA | TRBJ2-2 | TRBV9 | CASRASGELFF | TGTGCCAGCAGGGCCTCCGGGGAGCTGTTTTTT
NA | few | TRBJ1-4 | TRBV4-1 | CASSQRISGATNEKLFF | TGCGCCAGCAGCCAACGAATTTCAGGGGCGACTAATGAAAAACTGTTTTTT
NA | NA | TRBJ2-1 | TRBV2 | CASSAEAAAYNEQFF | TGTGCCAGCAGTGCCGAGGCAGCGGCCTACAATGAGCAGTTCTTC
TRBD2 | NA | TRBJ2-3 | TRBV5-4 | CASSASGGSDTQYF | TGTGCCAGCAGCGCGAGCGGGGGGTCCGATACGCAGTATTTT
NA | once | TRBJ2-1 | TRBV7-6 | CASSEIAHSYNEQFF | TGTGCCAGCAGCGAAATAGCTCACTCCTACAATGAGCAGTTCTTC
TRBD2 | NA | TRBJ2-1 | TRBV27 | CASSSFGPSGNYNEQFF | TGTGCCAGCAGTTCGTTCGGGCCTAGCGGGAACTACAATGAGCAGTTCTTC
NA | NA | TRBJ1-1 | TRBV29-1 | CSVNTGNTEAFF | TGCAGCGTGAACACAGGGAACACTGAAGCTTTCTTT
TRBD2 | NA | TRBJ2-7 | TRBV19 | CASRKTSGGTYEQYF | TGTGCCAGTAGGAAGACTAGCGGAGGGACCTACGAGCAGTACTTC
TRBD1 | NA | TRBJ2-1 | TRBV16 | CASRGQEAYNEQFF | TGTGCCAGCAGAGGACAGGAGGCCTACAATGAGCAGTTCTTC
TRBD2 | NA | TRBJ2-1 | TRBV29-1 | CSVADQREARYNEQFF | TGCAGCGTTGCAGATCAGCGGGAGGCCCGTTACAATGAGCAGTTCTTC
NA | NA | TRBJ1-1 | TRBV20-1 | CSAKRTEAFF | TGCAGTGCTAAGCGCACTGAAGCTTTCTTT
NA | NA | TRBJ1-4 | TRBV9 | CASSEGRRNEKLFF | TGTGCCAGCAGCGAGGGGAGGAGGAATGAAAAACTGTTTTTT